The 4 T cell receptor beta chains reported below all come from one sample, sequenced in a study of blood T cell repertoires in COVID-19. The table came from immunoSEQ multiplex PCR; TCRdb's copy has only in-frame clones and leaves some out. The data contain some 210,000 clones, 81% of them singletons. Sequenced material: PBMCs or T cells enriched from blood (not recorded which). These receptors originate from a woman aged 50 to 65 with acute COVID-19.

The genes are TRBV28 and TRBJ2-1, with D maybe TRBD2 (6 bases). Per the germline V gene, CDR1 is MDHEN and CDR2 is SYDVKM. The CDR3 loop spans 16 amino acids. Trimming pared 3 bases from V and 2 bases from J, leaving 14 bases between. CDR3 in amino acids: CASSFPPRDPYNEQFF. CDR3 DNA: TGTGCCAGCAGTTTCCCCCCGCGGGACCCCTACAATGAGCAGTTCTTC.

As concerns this clone: This CDR3 is also generated by other DNA sequences in the sample. This chain uses TRBV5-1 with TRBJ2-7; 10 bases map to TRBD1. The germline CDR1 and CDR2 sequences are SGHRS and YFSETQ. V gave up 0 bases and J gave up 2 bases; unmatched junction bases: 2. The CDR3 has 15 amino acids. This CDR3 is CASSLGTGGPYEQYF. CDR3 nucleotides: TGCGCCAGCAGCTTGGGGACAGGGGGGCCCTACGAGCAGTACTTC.

The chain combines TRBV5-1 with TRBJ2-7; D gene uncertain. Germline CDR1 SGHRS, CDR2 YFSETQ. V lost 0 bases and J 3 bases, leaving 7 bases between the germline ends. CDR3 length equals 13 residues. In DNA, the CDR3 is TGCGCCAGCAGCTTGGTGGCAGACTACGAGCAGTACTTC. Protein sequence: CASSLVADYEQYF.

The chain employs TRBV29-1 and TRBJ2-5, with a possible D match to TRBD1 (5 bases). V was cut by 0 bases and J by 4 bases, with 15 bases left in between. The CDR3 runs to 15 residues. Germline V CDR1 and CDR2: SQVTM, ANQGSEA. This chain's CDR3 is CSVEERQRQRETQYF. CDR3 nucleotide sequence: TGCAGCGTTGAAGAAAGGCAAAGACAGCGAGAGACCCAGTACTTC.